This T cell receptor beta chain was sequenced for a study of blood T cells in healthy people across ages. Losses at the gene ends were 4 bases for V and 1 base for J; bases not matched to a gene: 13. This CDR3 spans 17 amino acids. Germline lookup yields CDR1 MNHGY and CDR2 SVAAGI. PCR was performed a second time for roughly 6 to 12 cycles using a sample-barcoded 5' primer and a J-beta primer mix. Each cDNA was tagged by a template-switch adaptor containing 12 random nucleotides. Each CDR3 protein gets one entry after TCRdb re-called the 5' RACE reads with MiXCR. Of hundreds of thousands of distinct CDR3 sequences listed, 58% are singletons. This clonotype occurred a few times. What it binds is unknown. Study outcomes and limitations: Naive T cell percentage showed a strong correlation with the diversity of TCR beta.

The receptor comes from a man aged 60 to 69 in good health. The sequencing input was blood. The chain combines TRBV6-9 with TRBJ2-7; the match to TRBD1 covers 7 bases. The CDR3, as DNA: TGTGCCAGCAGTTCCCCCGAACCACCGGGACAGTCCTACGAGCAGTACTTC. The encoded protein is CASSSPEPPGQSYEQYF.